Listed below are T cell receptor beta chains from one sample, sequenced in a study of response to subunit inactivated influenza vaccine. TCRdb fed the RT-PCR reads into MiXCR, producing one record per CDR3 protein. The sample includes approximately 680,000 distinct CDR3 sequences, 15% to 18% of them seen just once. Here the sequenced sample was PBMCs from blood, taken approximately 13 days after vaccination. The receptors derive from a man over 45 who received an inactivated influenza vaccine. Both conserved end residues are part of each CDR3. A D gene is named only where the DNA matches it firmly. The listing skips clone size in some rows; elsewhere it reads once, few, many or a size class.

CDR3 length | J gene | D gene | V gene | clone size | CDR3 DNA | CDR3 protein
12 | TRBJ2-5 | - | TRBV25-1 | few | TGTGCCAGCATCTACCGGGGGGAGACCCAGTACTTC | CASIYRGETQYF
17 | TRBJ1-1 | TRBD1 | TRBV20-1 | - | TGCAGTGCTAGTGCCGGGACAGGGGCGCACGTGAACACTGAAGCTTTCTTT | CSASAGTGAHVNTEAFF
12 | TRBJ2-5 | - | TRBV10-3 | few | TGTGCCATCTCTCAGGAACAAGAGACCCAGTACTTC | CAISQEQETQYF
15 | TRBJ1-1 | - | TRBV12-3/TRBV12-4 | - | TGTGCCAGCAACAGACGCCAGGGGTTTAACACTGAAGCTTTCTTT | CASNRRQGFNTEAFF
13 | TRBJ2-1 | TRBD1 | TRBV2 | - | TGTGCCGGAGGGACAGGGCCCTTCAATGAGCAGTTCTTC | CAGGTGPFNEQFF
18 | TRBJ2-3 | TRBD2 | TRBV7-2 | few | TGTGCCAGCAGCTTATCGCGGACTAGCGGGGGGCGCACAGATACGCAGTATTTT | CASSLSRTSGGRTDTQYF
15 | TRBJ1-3 | - | TRBV6-2/TRBV6-3 | - | TGTGCCAGCAACCCACGGGCCAGCATTGGAAACACCATATATTTT | CASNPRASIGNTIYF
14 | TRBJ1-1 | - | TRBV7-2 | - | TGTGCCAGCAGCTTTGCACTACGTAACACTGAAGCTTTCTTT | CASSFALRNTEAFF
12 | TRBJ2-7 | - | TRBV12-3/TRBV12-4 | many | TGTGCCAGCAGTTCCGACAGATACGAGCAGTACTTC | CASSSDRYEQYF
15 | TRBJ2-5 | - | TRBV12-3/TRBV12-4 | - | TGTGCCAGCAGTCAGCGTGGGGACAAGCGGGAGACCCAGTACTTC | CASSQRGDKRETQYF
12 | TRBJ2-1 | - | TRBV29-1 | - | TGCAGCGGTGAGGGTAACTACAATGAGCAGTTCTTC | CSGEGNYNEQFF
18 | TRBJ2-7 | TRBD2 | TRBV19 | - | TGTGCCAGTAGTCGCGGACTAGCGGGAGTATCTACTAACTACGATCAGTACTTC | CASSRGLAGVSTNYDQYF
15 | TRBJ2-4 | TRBD1 | TRBV20-1 | - | TGCAGTGCTAGGTTCGGGACAGGGACCAAAAACATTCAGTACTTC | CSARFGTGTKNIQYF
17 | TRBJ2-2 | TRBD2 | TRBV5-1 | many | TGCGCCAGCAGCTTGGTAGTAGCGGGATTTGACACCGGGGAGCTGTTTTTT | CASSLVVAGFDTGELFF
14 | TRBJ2-5 | TRBD2 | TRBV6-1 | few | TGTGCCAGCAGTCCACGGACTAGCGGGGAGACCCAGTACTTC | CASSPRTSGETQYF
11 | TRBJ2-1 | - | TRBV28 | - | TGTGCCAGCAGGGCAGACAATGAGCAGTTCTTC | CASRADNEQFF
17 | TRBJ2-1 | - | TRBV4-2 | few | TGTGCCAGCAGCCAAGGAACAAGCGGGGTCCTCAGGGGTGAGCAGTTCTTC | CASSQGTSGVLRGEQFF
15 | TRBJ2-3 | TRBD1 | TRBV20-1 | few | TGCAGTGCTAGAGGACAGGGGGCGCGAACAGATACGCAGTATTTT | CSARGQGARTDTQYF
13 | TRBJ1-3 | - | TRBV7-3 | - | TGTGCCAGCAGCCTAACCTATGGAAACACCATATATTTT | CASSLTYGNTIYF
18 | TRBJ2-2 | - | TRBV5-1 | - | TGCGCCAGCAGCTCCTCCCCCGTGAGGGGCACGAACACCGGGGAGCTGTTTTTT | CASSSSPVRGTNTGELFF
12 | TRBJ2-3 | - | TRBV14 | - | TGTGCCAGCAGTCCGCACGGAGATACGCAGTATTTT | CASSPHGDTQYF
16 | TRBJ2-7 | TRBD1 | TRBV14 | - | TGTGCCAGCAGCCGACGACAGGGGATGTTCCCCTACGAGCAGTACTTC | CASSRRQGMFPYEQYF
12 | TRBJ2-1 | - | TRBV29-1 | many | TGCAGCGTTTCCGGGGGCTACAATGAGCAGTTCTTC | CSVSGGYNEQFF
13 | TRBJ1-3 | - | TRBV6-4 | few | TGTGCCAGCAAGGAAAACTCTGGAAACACCATATATTTT | CASKENSGNTIYF
14 | TRBJ2-7 | - | TRBV7-2 | few | TGTGCCAGCAGCTTAGCGGGGCTCCGGGGTGAGCAGTACTTC | CASSLAGLRGEQYF
17 | TRBJ2-1 | TRBD2 | TRBV4-3 | - | TGCGCCAGCAGCCAAGACCTAGCGGGACATCCGGAAAATGAGCAGTTCTTC | CASSQDLAGHPENEQFF
18 | TRBJ2-7 | TRBD2 | TRBV11-2 | - | TGTGCCAGCAGCCGGACTAGCGGGTCCTTAGGGGGCTCCTACGAGCAGTACTTC | CASSRTSGSLGGSYEQYF
15 | TRBJ1-2 | - | TRBV6-2/TRBV6-3 | few | TGTGCCAGCAGTTACGGGACACTCACTAACTATGGCTACACCTTC | CASSYGTLTNYGYTF
15 | TRBJ2-1 | TRBD2 | TRBV6-1 | - | TGTGCCAGCAGTGAAGGGGCGGGAGGGCTGGATGAGCAGTTCTTC | CASSEGAGGLDEQFF
14 | TRBJ1-4 | - | TRBV29-1 | - | TGCAGCGTTACTGCCGGGGCCTATAATGAAAAACTGTTTTTT | CSVTAGAYNEKLFF
13 | TRBJ2-5 | TRBD1 | TRBV3-1 | few | TGTGCCACGGCGGGGACAGGGTTAGAGACCCAGTACTTC | CATAGTGLETQYF
15 | TRBJ1-2 | - | TRBV11-2 | - | TGTGCCAGCAGCTCGCTTCGGGACAAACGTGATGGCTACACCTTC | CASSSLRDKRDGYTF
14 | TRBJ2-5 | - | TRBV18 | few | TGTGCCAGCTCACCGCGCAGGGATCAAGAGACCCAGTACTTC | CASSPRRDQETQYF
13 | TRBJ2-1 | - | TRBV20-1 | few | TGCAGTGCTAGAGATGTTGGGGCTAAGCGGGAGTTCTTC | CSARDVGAKREFF
14 | TRBJ2-3 | - | TRBV3-1 | - | TGTGCCAGCAGCCAAGATCGATTTACAGATACGCAGTATTTT | CASSQDRFTDTQYF
16 | TRBJ2-5 | TRBD1 | TRBV7-9 | few | TGTGCCAGCAGCTCAAGCCGGGACAGCCCTGGAGAGACCCAGTACTTC | CASSSSRDSPGETQYF
14 | TRBJ2-7 | - | TRBV5-1 | many | TGCGCCAGCAGCTACCCCGGACAGTCCTACGAGCAGTACTTC | CASSYPGQSYEQYF
15 | TRBJ2-5 | - | TRBV25-1 | few | TGTGCCAGCAGTGAGGGTTCGGACGGCTCCCGGACCCAGTACTTC | CASSEGSDGSRTQYF
15 | TRBJ2-7 | - | TRBV6-5 | many | TGTGCCAGCAGTTACTCGTATGTACCCGCCTACGAGCAGTACTTC | CASSYSYVPAYEQYF
18 | TRBJ1-1 | TRBD1 | TRBV6-2/TRBV6-3 | - | TGTGCCAGCAGTTACGCCACGGGACAGATTCGCATGAACACTGAAGCTTTCTTT | CASSYATGQIRMNTEAFF
15 | TRBJ2-7 | - | TRBV7-2 | few | TGTGCCAGCAGCCAGCCCTGGGGGGGGCGAGGCGAGCAGTACTTC | CASSQPWGGRGEQYF
12 | TRBJ1-4 | - | TRBV2 | few | TGTGCCAGCAGTGAACGGAATGAAAAACTGTTTTTT | CASSERNEKLFF
15 | TRBJ2-7 | - | TRBV28 | few | TGTGCCACCAGTCCCGGGGCCGCGGAACTTTCGGAGCAGTACTTC | CATSPGAAELSEQYF
16 | TRBJ2-3 | TRBD2 | TRBV20-1 | few | TGCAGTGCTAGAGACGGGACTAGCTCCTACACAGATACGCAGTATTTT | CSARDGTSSYTDTQYF
14 | TRBJ1-1 | - | TRBV20-1 | - | TGCAGTGCTAGGGGTCCGGACTGGAACACTGAAGCTTTCTTT | CSARGPDWNTEAFF
15 | TRBJ1-1 | - | TRBV18 | - | TGTGCCAGCTCACTCGCTAATCAGGGGAACACTGAAGCTTTCTTT | CASSLANQGNTEAFF
18 | TRBJ2-2 | TRBD2 | TRBV5-1 | - | TGCGCCAGCAGCAAGGGACTAGCGGGAGAGGAGAACACCGGGGAGCTGTTTTTT | CASSKGLAGEENTGELFF
14 | TRBJ1-6 | - | TRBV27 | many | TGTGCCAGCAGTCCTAGCTCCTATAATTCACCCCTCCACTTT | CASSPSSYNSPLHF
13 | TRBJ1-5 | - | TRBV5-1 | many | TGCGCCAGCAGCTTACAGGGCAATCAGCCCCAGCATTTT | CASSLQGNQPQHF
15 | TRBJ1-2 | - | TRBV20-1 | few | TGCAGTGCTCCTCCCGACAGTAGCTTTAACTATGGCTACACCTTC | CSAPPDSSFNYGYTF
14 | TRBJ2-3 | - | TRBV4-3 | few | TGCGCCAGCAGCCAAGAAGACGGCACAGATACGCAGTATTTT | CASSQEDGTDTQYF
14 | TRBJ2-5 | - | TRBV29-1 | few | TGCAGCGTTTTGGTCGGTTCTACTCAAGAGACCCAGTACTTC | CSVLVGSTQETQYF
16 | TRBJ2-1 | TRBD2 | TRBV4-2 | many | TGTGCCAGCAGCCCAGATAGCGGGAGGCATTACAATGAGCAGTTCTTC | CASSPDSGRHYNEQFF
12 | TRBJ1-1 | - | TRBV20-1 | - | TGCAGTGCTAGAGACACAGGGCGGCAAGCTTTCTTT | CSARDTGRQAFF
19 | TRBJ2-1 | TRBD2 | TRBV2 | medium-sized | TGTGCCTGCTGTTTCGGGCCTGTCGGCGGGAGGATACCCTACAATGAGCAGTTCTTC | CACCFGPVGGRIPYNEQFF
13 | TRBJ2-7 | - | TRBV20-1 | - | TGCAGTGCTAGAGCGGCACAGTCCTACGAGCAGTACTTC | CSARAAQSYEQYF
18 | TRBJ2-1 | TRBD2 | TRBV4-1 | many | TGCGCCAGCAGCCACCAGAGTTCGCTAGCGGGGGGGCGAGTTGAGCAGTTCTTC | CASSHQSSLAGGRVEQFF
13 | TRBJ1-5 | - | TRBV10-3 | few | TGTGCCATCAGCGGACAGCTCAATCAGCCCCAGCATTTT | CAISGQLNQPQHF